Below, 26 T cell receptor beta chains from the same sample are listed, as sequenced in a study of shared clonotypes between healthy human individuals. Naive-designated CD8 cells lacked CD45RO, were positively enriched for CCR7, and omitted terminally differentiated effector memory CD45RA+ cells. The assay was immunoSEQ multiplex PCR, and TCRdb's table has in-frame clones only and misses some. The sample lists under 600,000 clones; 95% to 98% were seen once. Sequences were obtained from naive CD8+ T cells sorted from blood. The source of these receptors is a man aged 25-45 years in good health.

The V and J genes are TRBV18 and TRBJ2-7; no clear D gene. This CDR3 spans 15 amino acids. Germline loops: CDR1 KGHSH, CDR2 LQKENI. V lost 1 base, J lost 1 base, and 11 bases lay in between. This chain's CDR3 is CASSPRQFASYEQYF. The CDR3 DNA reads as TGTGCCAGCTCACCACGTCAGTTCGCGTCCTACGAGCAGTACTTC.

The table lists this clone with a count of one. This chain joins TRBV19 and TRBJ2-7; 9 positions agree with TRBD2. The CDR3 contains 12 residues. The germline V gene has CDR1 LNHDA and CDR2 SQIVND (reference sequence). The J segment lost 3 bases and the V segment lost 9 bases, leaving 3 bases of the junction unmatched. Here the CDR3 reads CASSGRNYEQYF. Written as DNA, the CDR3 is TGTGCCAGCAGCGGGAGGAACTACGAGCAGTACTTC.

As concerns this clone: Mismatch with germline at one junction end may stem from a read error. This chain joins TRBV28 and TRBJ2-5; TRBD1 matches 9 bases. This CDR3 region has 15 residues. Germline V gene data show CDR1 as MDHEN and CDR2 as SYDVKM. The chain's CDR3 is CASSSFTGGQKTQYF. The CDR3 DNA reads as TGTGCCAGCAGTTCTTTCACAGGGGGCCAAAAGACCCAGTACTTC. The full variable domain, with the rest looked up from reference TRBV28 and TRBJ2-5, is DVKVTQSSRYLVKRTGEKVFLECVQDMDHENMFWYRQDPGLGLRLIYFSYDVKMKEKGDIPEGYSVSREKKERFSLILESASTNQTSMYLCASSSFTGGQKTQYFGPGTRLLVL.

The rearrangement joins TRBV27 to TRBJ1-4, with D tentatively TRBD1 (5 bases). Trimming removed 3 bases at V and 8 bases at J, with 10 bases between. Germline V lookup: CDR1 MNHEY, CDR2 SMNVEV (reference sequence). This CDR3 comprises 13 residues. The CDR3: CASSFRGGEKLFF. Written as DNA, the CDR3 is TGTGCCAGCAGTTTTAGGGGTGGCGAAAAACTGTTTTTT.

The chain joins TRBV28 to TRBJ2-7; 9 nucleotides align to TRBD2. Germline V gene lookup returns CDR1 MDHEN and CDR2 SYDVKM. This CDR3 comprises 15 residues. With V trimmed by 8 bases and J by 0 bases, 8 bases remained unmatched. The CDR3 sequence is CASGKLAGSSYEQYF. The CDR3 coding sequence is TGTGCCAGCGGCAAACTAGCGGGTAGCTCCTACGAGCAGTACTTC.

To note about this clone: Other nucleotide sequences in the sample specify the same CDR3. This chain uses TRBV5-1 with TRBJ2-1; D may be TRBD2 (5 bases). The CDR3 consists of 13 residues. Between the trimmed V and J ends, which lost 4 bases and 4 bases, there was a span of 9 bases. Germline loops: CDR1 SGHRS, CDR2 YFSETQ. The CDR3 spells CASSLTGYNEQFF. CDR3 coding DNA: TGCGCCAGCAGCCTAACGGGGTACAATGAGCAGTTCTTC.

The chain has TRBV15 and TRBJ2-1; 8 bases map to TRBD1. V gave up 6 bases and J gave up 0 bases; unmatched junction bases: 4. Germline V CDR1 and CDR2: LNHNV, YYDKDF (reference sequence). The CDR3 has 15 amino acids. CDR3 amino acids: CATSFQGASYNEQFF. CDR3 DNA: TGTGCCACCAGTTTTCAGGGGGCCTCCTACAATGAGCAGTTCTTC. The variable domain in full, with the rest retrieved from reference TRBV15 and TRBJ2-1, is DAMVIQNPRYQVTQFGKPVTLSCSQTLNHNVMYWYQQKSSQAPKLLFHYYDKDFNNEADTPDNFQSRRPNTSFCFLDIRSPGLGDTAMYLCATSFQGASYNEQFFGPGTRLTVL.

The chain recombines TRBV19 with TRBJ2-1; D is perhaps TRBD1 (6 bases). Germline CDR1 LNHDA, CDR2 SQIVND (reference sequence). The CDR3 extends over 16 amino acids. V was trimmed by 1 base and J by 5 bases, leaving 15 bases between them. Here the CDR3 reads CASSIVTGIVHNEQFF. For the CDR3, the DNA is TGTGCCAGTAGTATAGTAACAGGGATCGTACACAATGAGCAGTTCTTC.

This chain links TRBV11-2 with TRBJ2-7; possible D gene TRBD2, 6 bases. The CDR3 is 14 residues long. CDR1 and CDR2 (germline): SGHAT, FQNNGV. The germline V and J ends were trimmed by 5 bases and 5 bases, with 16 bases remaining between them. CDR3 sequence (DNA): TGTGCCAGCAGCCGACAACGGGGCGGGGACGAGCAGTACTTC. It translates to CASSRQRGGDEQYF.

The rearrangement uses TRBV9 and TRBJ2-3; tentatively, D is TRBD2 (6 bases). The CDR3 spans 15 residues. Germline CDR1 reads SGDLS; CDR2 reads YYNGEE. V lost 3 bases, J lost 0 bases, and 11 bases lay in between. The CDR3 DNA sequence: TGTGCCAGCAGCGAAGGCGGGACTAGCACAGATACGCAGTATTTT. The encoded protein is CASSEGGTSTDTQYF.

The chain is built from TRBV13 and TRBJ2-2, with D possibly being TRBD1 or TRBD2 (5 bases each). The CDR3 totals 13 residues. Trimming removed 2 bases at V and 8 bases at J, with 9 bases between. Germline loops: CDR1 PRHDT, CDR2 FYEKMQ (reference sequence). CDR3 in amino acids: CASSLWGSGELFF. Here the CDR3 DNA reads TGTGCCAGCAGCTTATGGGGGTCTGGGGAGCTGTTTTTT.

The gene calls are TRBV5-6 and TRBJ1-2; TRBD1 might be the D (5 bases). Trimming removed 3 bases from V and 6 bases from J, with 18 bases in between. In germline, CDR1 is SGHDT, CDR2 YYEEEE. The CDR3 totals 15 residues. CDR3 region: CASSWDQFMNNGYTF. CDR3 sequence (DNA): TGTGCCAGCAGCTGGGACCAATTTATGAACAATGGCTACACCTTC.

This clone has only one observation. This chain uses TRBV13 with TRBJ2-2, with 7 bases fitting TRBD1. The germline gives CDR1 PRHDT, CDR2 FYEKMQ (reference sequence). The CDR3 has 18 residues. With V trimmed by 5 bases and J by 2 bases, 14 bases remained unmatched. The CDR3 DNA is TGTGCCAGCAGCGCCCGGGACAGTTCCGTTCGAAACACCGGGGAGCTGTTTTTT. Protein: CASSARDSSVRNTGELFF.

The count of this clone is one. The chain uses TRBV4-1 and TRBJ1-4; TRBD1 agrees at 10 bases. The CDR3 is 17 residues long. Trimming removed 1 base from V and 5 bases from J; junction bases left unmatched: 7. CDR1 is MGHRA, CDR2 YSYEKL, per germline. The CDR3 is CASSQGFGGQGNEKLFF. CDR3 nucleotide sequence: TGCGCCAGCAGCCAAGGTTTTGGGGGACAGGGGAATGAAAAACTGTTTTTT.

The chain carries TRBV11-2 and TRBJ1-1, with 9 nucleotides matching TRBD1. With 4 bases clipped from V and 4 bases from J, the junction kept 7 bases outside the gene matches. This CDR3 has 15 amino acids. In germline, CDR1 is SGHAT, CDR2 FQNNGV. The CDR3 spells CASSYRGRESTEAFF. The CDR3 DNA is TGTGCCAGCAGCTACAGGGGGCGCGAAAGCACTGAAGCTTTCTTT.

V is TRBV15 and J is TRBJ2-1, with 9 bases lining up with TRBD2. The V and J ends lost 5 bases and 5 bases, in that order; junction bases with no gene match: 7. There are 15 residues in the CDR3. Germline CDR1 LNHNV, CDR2 YYDKDF (reference sequence). The CDR3 reads CATSDGASGDNEQFF. The DNA of the CDR3 is TGTGCCACCAGCGACGGGGCTAGCGGGGACAATGAGCAGTTCTTC.

The V call is TRBV11-2, the J call TRBJ1-5; no definite D call. Germline CDR1 reads SGHAT; CDR2 reads FQNNGV. The V end was cut by 5 bases, the J end by 0 bases, with 11 bases between. This CDR3 has 15 residues. The CDR3 DNA reads TGTGCCAGCAGCCCGGACGGGAATAGCAATCAGCCCCAGCATTTT. Amino acids: CASSPDGNSNQPQHF.

The chain has TRBV5-6 and TRBJ2-7; tentatively, D is TRBD1 (6 bases). V was cut by 0 bases and J by 0 bases, with 16 bases left in between. This CDR3 comprises 17 residues. Germline CDR1 SGHDT, CDR2 YYEEEE. CDR3 residues: CASSLALQGIASYEQYF. The CDR3 nucleotides read TGTGCCAGCAGCTTGGCCTTACAGGGTATAGCCTCCTACGAGCAGTACTTC.

V gene TRBV5-6 combines with J gene TRBJ2-7, with 9 positions matching TRBD1. The V and J ends lost 2 bases and 1 base, in that order; junction bases with no gene match: 10. Germline CDR1 SGHDT, CDR2 YYEEEE. The CDR3 is 17 residues long. In DNA, the CDR3 is TGTGCCAGCAGCTTCTCTCAGGGACAGGGTAGTTCCTACGAGCAGTACTTC. This encodes CASSFSQGQGSSYEQYF.

The chain uses TRBV11-2 and TRBJ1-1, with unresolved D. The V gene lost 5 bases and the J gene lost 0 bases, with 13 bases spanning the gap. Germline V lookup: CDR1 SGHAT, CDR2 FQNNGV. The CDR3 is 15 amino acids. CDR3 sequence: CASSIWTGMNTEAFF. CDR3 in DNA: TGTGCCAGCAGCATATGGACGGGGATGAACACTGAAGCTTTCTTT.

Comment on this clone: This same CDR3 is encoded by further DNA sequences in the sample. The V gene is TRBV27, the J gene TRBJ2-1, with unresolved D. Trimming left V 6 bases short and J 4 bases short, with 4 bases between. CDR3 length: 11 residues. Germline lookup yields CDR1 MNHEY and CDR2 SMNVEV (reference sequence). The CDR3 coding sequence is TGTGCCAGCAGGTCGTACAATGAGCAGTTCTTC. The encoded protein is CASRSYNEQFF.

This sequence joins TRBV7-2 and TRBJ2-2, with D perhaps given as TRBD1 or TRBD2 (5 bases each). The CDR3 is 17 residues long. CDR1 and CDR2 (germline): SGHTA, FQGNSA. Trimming took off 1 base at V and 0 bases at J, with 12 bases between the two ends. The CDR3 here is CASSLGLLGANTGELFF. CDR3 DNA: TGTGCCAGCAGCTTAGGGTTGCTGGGGGCGAACACCGGGGAGCTGTTTTTT.

V gene TRBV7-9 combines with J gene TRBJ1-3; the match to TRBD1 covers 7 bases. This CDR3 region has 17 residues. Losses at the gene ends were 6 bases for V and 1 base for J; bases not matched to a gene: 12. CDR1 and CDR2 from the germline V gene are SEHNR and FQNEAQ (reference sequence). CDR3 region: CASRPSGTDPSGNTIYF. CDR3 bases: TGTGCCAGCAGGCCATCCGGGACAGATCCTTCTGGAAACACCATATATTTT.

The chain employs TRBV4-1 and TRBJ2-3, with TRBD2 identical over 16 bases. The CDR3 is 18 amino acids. Germline V gives CDR1 MGHRA, CDR2 YSYEKL. V was pared by 3 bases and J by 3 bases, with 6 bases of the junction left unmatched. CDR3 residues: CASSHPGLAGGPTDTQYF. The DNA of the CDR3 is TGCGCCAGCAGCCATCCGGGACTAGCGGGAGGGCCGACAGATACGCAGTATTTT.

V and J are TRBV7-2 and TRBJ2-7; 11 positions match TRBD2. Germline-derived CDR1 and CDR2 are SGHTA and FQGNSA. Germline trimming cut 5 bases from V and 1 base from J; bases unmatched to any gene: 4. The CDR3 loop spans 15 amino acids. The CDR3 loop reads CASSPGTSGSYEQYF. CDR3 nucleotides: TGTGCCAGCAGCCCAGGGACTAGCGGATCCTACGAGCAGTACTTC.

V is TRBV7-9 and J is TRBJ2-2, with D tentatively TRBD2 (6 bases). This CDR3 is 14 amino acids long. CDR1 and CDR2 (germline): SEHNR, FQNEAQ (reference sequence). The V gene lost 5 bases and the J gene lost 1 base, with 8 bases spanning the gap. As DNA, the CDR3 is TGTGCCAGCAGCCGCGGGATGAACACCGGGGAGCTGTTTTTT. It yields the protein CASSRGMNTGELFF. Drawing the rest from reference TRBV7-9 and TRBJ2-2, the complete variable domain is DTGVSQNPRHKITKRGQNVTFRCDPISEHNRLYWYRQTLGQGPEFLTYFQNEAQLEKSRLLSDRFSAERPKGSFSTLEIQRTEQGDSAMYLCASSRGMNTGELFFGEGSRLTVL.